What follows is one T cell receptor beta chain and its context. Here immunoSEQ multiplex PCR was the method, and the copy in TCRdb shows in-frame clones only, minus some. The table records about 64,000 clones, about 88% of them present only once. Cycle 7 day 1, cycle 4 day 1, and baseline were the timepoints at which blood was sampled. This entry comes from a study of OX40 agonist ivuxolimab in advanced cancers. Unmatched junction bases numbered 4, after V lost 5 bases and J lost 7 bases. The germline V gene has CDR1 ENHRY and CDR2 SYGVKD. This CDR3 contains 12 residues. The chain recombines TRBV10-3 with TRBJ1-2; 7 bases align to TRBD1. The source of this sequence is an adult with an advanced solid tumor such as melanoma, head and neck, liver or kidney cancer. The specimen comprised CD4+ or CD8+ T cells sorted from blood, sampled in a trial of the OX40 agonist ivuxolimab. CDR3 nucleotides: TGTGCCATCAGTACAGGGGTGGGTGGCTACACCTTC. Protein: CAISTGVGGYTF.